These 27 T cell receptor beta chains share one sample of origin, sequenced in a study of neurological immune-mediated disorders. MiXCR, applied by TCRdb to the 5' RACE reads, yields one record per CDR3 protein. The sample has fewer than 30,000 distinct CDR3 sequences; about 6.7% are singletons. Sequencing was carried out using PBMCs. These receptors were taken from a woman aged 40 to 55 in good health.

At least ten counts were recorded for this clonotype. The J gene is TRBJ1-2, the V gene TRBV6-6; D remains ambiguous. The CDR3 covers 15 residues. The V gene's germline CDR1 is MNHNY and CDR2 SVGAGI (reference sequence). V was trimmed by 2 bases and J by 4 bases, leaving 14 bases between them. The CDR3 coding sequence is TGTGCCAGCAGTTACCCCCCTGACCTTGGCTATGGCTACACCTTC. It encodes CASSYPPDLGYGYTF.

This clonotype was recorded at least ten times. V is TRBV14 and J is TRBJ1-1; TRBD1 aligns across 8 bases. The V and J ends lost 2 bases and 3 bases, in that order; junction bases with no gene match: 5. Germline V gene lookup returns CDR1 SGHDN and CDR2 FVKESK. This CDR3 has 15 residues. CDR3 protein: CASSQLTGVHTEAFF. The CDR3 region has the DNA TGTGCCAGCAGCCAACTGACAGGGGTTCACACTGAAGCTTTCTTT.

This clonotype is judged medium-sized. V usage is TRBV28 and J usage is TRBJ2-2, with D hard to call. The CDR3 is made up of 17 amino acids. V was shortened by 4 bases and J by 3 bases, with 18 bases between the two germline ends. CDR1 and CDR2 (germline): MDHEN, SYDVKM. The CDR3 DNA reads TGTGCCAGCAGTTCCCCAACCTATCGACACCACACCGGGGAGCTGTTTTTT. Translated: CASSSPTYRHHTGELFF.

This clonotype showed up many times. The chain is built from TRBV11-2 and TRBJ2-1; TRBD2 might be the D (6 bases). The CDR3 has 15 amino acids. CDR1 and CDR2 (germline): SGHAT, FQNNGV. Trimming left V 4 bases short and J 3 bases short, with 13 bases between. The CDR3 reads CASSSASGFYNEQFF. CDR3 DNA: TGTGCCAGCAGCTCAGCCAGCGGGTTCTACAATGAGCAGTTCTTC. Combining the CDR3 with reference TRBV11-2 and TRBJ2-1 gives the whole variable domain EAGVAQSPRYKIIEKRQSVAFWCNPISGHATLYWYQQILGQGPKLLIQFQNNGVVDDSQLPKDRFSAERLKGVDSTLKIQPAKLEDSAVYLCASSSASGFYNEQFFGPGTRLTVL.

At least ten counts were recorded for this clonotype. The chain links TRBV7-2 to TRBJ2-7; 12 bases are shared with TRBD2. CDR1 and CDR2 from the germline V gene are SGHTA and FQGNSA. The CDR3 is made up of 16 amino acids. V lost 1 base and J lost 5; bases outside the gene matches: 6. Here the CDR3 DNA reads TGTGCCAGCAGCTTAGTAGGACTAGCGGGATCGCACGAGCAGTACTTC. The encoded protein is CASSLVGLAGSHEQYF.

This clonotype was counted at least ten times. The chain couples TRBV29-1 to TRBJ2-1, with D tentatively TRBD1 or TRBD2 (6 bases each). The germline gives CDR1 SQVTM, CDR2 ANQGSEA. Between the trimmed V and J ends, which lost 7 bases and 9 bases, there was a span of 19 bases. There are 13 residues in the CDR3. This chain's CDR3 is CSAALGGRTEQFF. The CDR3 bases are TGCAGCGCCGCCTTGGGGGGCCGTACTGAGCAGTTCTTC.

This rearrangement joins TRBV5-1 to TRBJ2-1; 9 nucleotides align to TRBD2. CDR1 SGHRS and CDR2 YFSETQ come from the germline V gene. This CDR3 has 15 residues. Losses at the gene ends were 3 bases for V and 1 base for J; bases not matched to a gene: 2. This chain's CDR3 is CASSSSGMSYNEQFF. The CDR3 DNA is TGCGCCAGCAGCTCTAGCGGGATGTCCTACAATGAGCAGTTCTTC.

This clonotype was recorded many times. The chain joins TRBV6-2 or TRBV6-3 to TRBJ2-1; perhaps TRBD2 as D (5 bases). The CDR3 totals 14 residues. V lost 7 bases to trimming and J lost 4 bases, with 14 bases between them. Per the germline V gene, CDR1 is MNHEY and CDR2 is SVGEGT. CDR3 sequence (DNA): TGTGCCAGCAACCGGCTAGCCCTTTACAATGAGCAGTTCTTC. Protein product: CASNRLALYNEQFF.

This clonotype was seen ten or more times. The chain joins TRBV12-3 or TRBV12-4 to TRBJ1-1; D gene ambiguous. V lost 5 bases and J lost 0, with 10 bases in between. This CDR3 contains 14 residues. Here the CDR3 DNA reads TGTGCCAGCAGTCCCCGTTCTGTGAACACTGAAGCTTTCTTT. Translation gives CASSPRSVNTEAFF.

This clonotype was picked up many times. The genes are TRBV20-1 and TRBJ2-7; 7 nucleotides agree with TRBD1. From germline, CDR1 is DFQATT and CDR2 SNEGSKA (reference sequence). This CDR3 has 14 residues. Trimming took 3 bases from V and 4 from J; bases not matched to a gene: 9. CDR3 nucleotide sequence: TGCAGTGCTAGGGCTAATGGACAGGCTTACGAGCAGTACTTC. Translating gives CSARANGQAYEQYF.

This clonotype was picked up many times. Here the CDR3 reads CASSTTRGVNVETQYF. Written as DNA, the CDR3 is TGTGCCAGCAGCACGACACGGGGAGTTAACGTAGAGACCCAGTACTTC. The chain links TRBV12-3 or TRBV12-4 to TRBJ2-5; possible D gene TRBD2, 5 bases. The CDR3 extends over 16 amino acids. Between the trimmed V and J ends, which lost 6 bases and 4 bases, there was a span of 21 bases.

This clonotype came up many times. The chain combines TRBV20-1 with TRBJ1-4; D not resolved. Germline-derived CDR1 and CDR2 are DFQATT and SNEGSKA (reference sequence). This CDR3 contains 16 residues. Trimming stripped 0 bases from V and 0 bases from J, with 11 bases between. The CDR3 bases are TGCAGTGCTAGAGATTCTTTTAGCGCAACTAATGAAAAACTGTTTTTT. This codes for CSARDSFSATNEKLFF.

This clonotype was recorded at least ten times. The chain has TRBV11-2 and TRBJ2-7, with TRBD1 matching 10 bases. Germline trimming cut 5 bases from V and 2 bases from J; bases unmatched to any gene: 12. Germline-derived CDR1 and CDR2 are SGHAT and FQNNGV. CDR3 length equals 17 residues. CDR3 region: CASSGPGGGTGAYEQYF. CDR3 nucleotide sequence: TGTGCCAGCAGCGGCCCGGGGGGGGGGACAGGGGCCTACGAGCAGTACTTC. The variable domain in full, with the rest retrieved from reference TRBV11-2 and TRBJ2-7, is EAGVAQSPRYKIIEKRQSVAFWCNPISGHATLYWYQQILGQGPKLLIQFQNNGVVDDSQLPKDRFSAERLKGVDSTLKIQPAKLEDSAVYLCASSGPGGGTGAYEQYFGPGTRLTVT.

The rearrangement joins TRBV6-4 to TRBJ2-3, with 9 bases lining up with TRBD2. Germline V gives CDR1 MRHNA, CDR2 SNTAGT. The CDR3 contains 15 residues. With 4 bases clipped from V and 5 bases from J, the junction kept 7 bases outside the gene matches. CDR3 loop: CASSGLAVYKDTQYF. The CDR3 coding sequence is TGTGCCAGCAGTGGACTAGCGGTATATAAAGATACGCAGTATTTT.

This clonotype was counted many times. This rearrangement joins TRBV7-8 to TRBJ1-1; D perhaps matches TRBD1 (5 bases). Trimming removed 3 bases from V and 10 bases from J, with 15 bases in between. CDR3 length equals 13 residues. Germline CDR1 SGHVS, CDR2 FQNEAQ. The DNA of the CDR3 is TGTGCCAGCAGCTTTAGAGGGGTGGTAGGAGCTTTCTTT. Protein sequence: CASSFRGVVGAFF.

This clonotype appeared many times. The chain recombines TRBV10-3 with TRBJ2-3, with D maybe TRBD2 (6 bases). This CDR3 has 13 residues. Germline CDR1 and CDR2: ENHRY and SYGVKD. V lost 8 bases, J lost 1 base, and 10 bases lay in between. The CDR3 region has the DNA TGTGCCATCCGCGGGGCCGGCACAGATACGCAGTATTTT. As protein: CAIRGAGTDTQYF.

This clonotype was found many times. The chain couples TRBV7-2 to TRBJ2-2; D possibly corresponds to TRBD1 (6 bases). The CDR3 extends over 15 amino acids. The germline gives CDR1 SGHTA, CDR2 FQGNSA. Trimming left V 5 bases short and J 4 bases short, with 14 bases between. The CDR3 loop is CASSANRVGTGELFF. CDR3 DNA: TGTGCCAGCAGCGCCAACAGGGTTGGCACCGGGGAGCTGTTTTTT.

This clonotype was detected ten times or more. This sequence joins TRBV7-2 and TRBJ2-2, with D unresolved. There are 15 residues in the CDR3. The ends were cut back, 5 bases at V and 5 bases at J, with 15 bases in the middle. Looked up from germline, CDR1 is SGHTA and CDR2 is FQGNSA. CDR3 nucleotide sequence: TGTGCCAGCAGCCGCGGACCAGCACGGACCGGGGAGCTGTTTTTT. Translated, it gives CASSRGPARTGELFF.

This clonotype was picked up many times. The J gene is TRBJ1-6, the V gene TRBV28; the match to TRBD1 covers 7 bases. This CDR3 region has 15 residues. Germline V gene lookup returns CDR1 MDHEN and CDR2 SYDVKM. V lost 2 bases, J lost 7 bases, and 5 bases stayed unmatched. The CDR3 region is CASSLTPGGNSPLHF. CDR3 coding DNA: TGTGCCAGCAGTTTAACCCCAGGGGGGAATTCACCCCTCCACTTT.

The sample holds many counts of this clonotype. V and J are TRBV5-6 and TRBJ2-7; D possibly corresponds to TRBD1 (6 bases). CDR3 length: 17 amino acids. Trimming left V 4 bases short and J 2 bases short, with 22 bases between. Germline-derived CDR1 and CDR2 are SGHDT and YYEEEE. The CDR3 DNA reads TGTGCCAGCAGCCCCAACTACGCAGGGACACCGACCTACGAGCAGTACTTC. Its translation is CASSPNYAGTPTYEQYF.

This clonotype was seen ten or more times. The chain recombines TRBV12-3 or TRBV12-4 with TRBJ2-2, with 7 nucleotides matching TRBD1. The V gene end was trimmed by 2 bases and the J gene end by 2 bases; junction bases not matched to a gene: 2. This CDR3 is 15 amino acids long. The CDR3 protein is CASSLRGLNTGELFF. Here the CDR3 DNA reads TGTGCCAGCAGTTTAAGGGGGCTTAACACCGGGGAGCTGTTTTTT.

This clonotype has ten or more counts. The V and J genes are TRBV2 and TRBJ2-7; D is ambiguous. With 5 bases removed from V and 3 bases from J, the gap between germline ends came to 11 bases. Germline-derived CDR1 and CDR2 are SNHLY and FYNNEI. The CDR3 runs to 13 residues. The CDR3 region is CASSWQIVYEQYF. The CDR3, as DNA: TGTGCCAGCAGTTGGCAGATCGTCTACGAGCAGTACTTC.

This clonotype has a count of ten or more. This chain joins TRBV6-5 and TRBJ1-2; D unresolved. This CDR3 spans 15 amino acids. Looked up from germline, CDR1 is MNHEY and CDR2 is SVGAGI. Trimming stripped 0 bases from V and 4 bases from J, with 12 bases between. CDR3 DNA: TGTGCCAGCAGTTACTCCCGGGATTGGACCTATGGCTACACCTTC. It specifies CASSYSRDWTYGYTF.

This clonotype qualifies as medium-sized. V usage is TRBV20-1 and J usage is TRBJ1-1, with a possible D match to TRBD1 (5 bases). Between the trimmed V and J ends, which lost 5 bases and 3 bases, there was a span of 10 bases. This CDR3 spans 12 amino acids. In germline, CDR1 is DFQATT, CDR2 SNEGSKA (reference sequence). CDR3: CSAARGDTEAFF. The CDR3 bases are TGCAGTGCTGCAAGAGGGGACACTGAAGCTTTCTTT.

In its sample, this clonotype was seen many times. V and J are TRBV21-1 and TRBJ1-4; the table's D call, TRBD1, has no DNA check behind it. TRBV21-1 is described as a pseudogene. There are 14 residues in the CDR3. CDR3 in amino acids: CASRRTASDEKLFF. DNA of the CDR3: TGTGCCAGCAGAAGGACAGCCTCGGATGAAAAACTGTTTTTT.

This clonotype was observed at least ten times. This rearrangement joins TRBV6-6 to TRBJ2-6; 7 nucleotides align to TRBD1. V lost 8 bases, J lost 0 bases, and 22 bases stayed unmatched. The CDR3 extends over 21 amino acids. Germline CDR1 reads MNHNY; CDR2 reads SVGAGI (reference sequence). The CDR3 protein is CASQYSRQGGQSVSGANVLTF. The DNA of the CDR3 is TGTGCCAGCCAATATAGTAGACAGGGCGGCCAATCGGTCTCTGGGGCCAACGTCCTGACTTTC.

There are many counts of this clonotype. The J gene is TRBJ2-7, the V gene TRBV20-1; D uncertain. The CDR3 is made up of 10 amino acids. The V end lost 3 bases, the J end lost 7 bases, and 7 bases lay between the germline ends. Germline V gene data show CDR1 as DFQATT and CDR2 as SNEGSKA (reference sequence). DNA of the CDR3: TGCAGTGCTAGGAACGAAGAGCAGTACTTC. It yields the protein CSARNEEQYF.